The rows below give T cell receptor beta chains drawn from one sample of a study of cytomegalovirus exposure and HLA in healthy donors. Profiling relied on immunoSEQ multiplex PCR, and the TCRdb table lists in-frame clones only, not all of them. This sample yields tens of thousands of clones, of which approximately 95% are seen a single time; approximately 3.4% belongs to the top ten. The sample taken for sequencing was PBMCs. Receptors originate from a man between 18 and 29 years old in good health and CMV-seronegative. The CDR3 runs from the conserved cysteine through the conserved F or W. The order of the fields is J gene, V gene, clone size, D gene, CDR3 protein, CDR3 DNA. A D gene is named only where the DNA matches it firmly. Clone size, where shown, is once, few, many, or a class for clones that have expanded.

>TRBJ1-1|TRBV6-1|.|.
CASNVGGRGSTEAFF
TGTGCCAGCAATGTGGGGGGGCGCGGTAGCACTGAAGCTTTCTTT
>TRBJ1-1|TRBV13|.|.
CASSLASNTEAFF
TGTGCCAGCAGCTTAGCTTCGAACACTGAAGCTTTCTTT
>TRBJ1-1|TRBV28|once|.
CASSPQVEGEAFF
TGTGCCAGCAGTCCCCAAGTGGAGGGAGAAGCTTTCTTT
>TRBJ2-1|TRBV15|.|TRBD1
CATSGLPGTGLYNEQFF
TGTGCCACCAGCGGCCTCCCGGGGACAGGCTTATACAATGAGCAGTTCTTC
>TRBJ2-3|TRBV15|.|.
CATSSPTSTDTQYF
TGTGCCACCAGCTCGCCGACTAGCACAGATACGCAGTATTTT
>TRBJ2-1|TRBV18|.|TRBD2
CASSPDQRGYNEQFF
TGTGCCAGCTCACCCGACCAGCGGGGATACAATGAGCAGTTCTTC
>TRBJ1-4|TRBV2|few|.
CASSEGAVPNEKLFF
TGTGCCAGCAGTGAAGGGGCAGTGCCAAATGAAAAACTGTTTTTT
>TRBJ2-3|TRBV9|.|.
CASSVAPSGMQYF
TGTGCCAGCAGCGTAGCCCCCTCGGGGATGCAGTATTTT
>TRBJ1-2|TRBV28|once|TRBD1
CASSLGAGGRVGYTF
TGTGCCAGCAGTTTAGGGGCAGGGGGCAGGGTTGGCTACACCTTC
>TRBJ1-4|TRBV19|.|.
CATAREATNEKLFF
TGTGCCACAGCCAGGGAAGCAACTAATGAAAAACTGTTTTTT
>TRBJ2-1|TRBV27|.|TRBD2
CASSLYASGGIYNEQFF
TGTGCCAGCAGTTTATATGCCAGCGGGGGTATTTACAATGAGCAGTTCTTC
>TRBJ2-3|TRBV14|.|TRBD1
CASSLQGVTDTQYF
TGTGCCAGCTCCCTTCAGGGGGTCACAGATACGCAGTATTTT
>TRBJ1-5|TRBV7-8|.|.
CASSFRGRGNQPQHF
TGTGCCAGCAGCTTCAGGGGCCGTGGCAATCAGCCCCAGCATTTT
>TRBJ1-2|TRBV2|.|TRBD1
CASSETGASPYGYTF
TGTGCCAGCAGTGAAACAGGGGCGTCCCCTTATGGCTACACCTTC
>TRBJ2-7|TRBV27|.|TRBD1
CASSPMGQTLEQYF
TGTGCCAGCAGCCCAATGGGACAGACTCTCGAGCAGTACTTC
>TRBJ2-3|TRBV6-4|.|TRBD2
CASSDSSLAGGPRTDTQYF
TGTGCCAGCAGTGACTCTTCACTAGCGGGGGGGCCTCGGACAGATACGCAGTATTTT